These 10 T cell receptor beta chains were all obtained from the same sample, sequenced in a study of blood T cell repertoires in COVID-19 (dated by TCRdb to the early 2020s). Libraries came from the immunoSEQ multiplex PCR assay. What TCRdb holds here is the immuneACCESS table cut down to in-frame rearrangements. Part of the clones is not present; checked against another copy, under half of the missing clones reflect an unresolved V gene, and the others are unexplained. Within this sample are about 310,000 clones, with roughly 86% of them counted one time only. 7.8% of the sample is held by the ten biggest clonotypes. The specimen was peripheral blood. The source is a woman aged 45-65 years who had recovered from COVID-19.

This clone was picked up many times. The chain couples TRBV19 to TRBJ1-1, with 9 bases identical to TRBD1. The germline CDR1 and CDR2 sequences are LNHDA and SQIVND (reference sequence). This CDR3 has 14 amino acids. V trimming: 6 bases; J trimming: 4 bases; junction bases outside the gene matches: 6. CDR3 loop: CASSPTGGITEAFF. CDR3 sequence (DNA): TGTGCCAGTAGCCCGACAGGGGGAATCACTGAAGCTTTCTTT. Full variable domain (remainder filled in from reference TRBV19 and TRBJ1-1): DGGITQSPKYLFRKEGQNVTLSCEQNLNHDAMYWYRQDPGQGLRLIYYSQIVNDFQKGDIAEGYSVSREKKESFPLTVTSAQKNPTAFYLCASSPTGGITEAFFGQGTRLTVV.

The V call is TRBV7-3, the J call TRBJ2-1; 11 bases fit TRBD2. This CDR3 is 19 amino acids long. Trimming removed 0 bases from V and 1 base from J; junction bases left unmatched: 8. Germline V gives CDR1 SGHTA, CDR2 FQGTGA. The CDR3: CASSLTGLAGGTSYNEQFF. CDR3 DNA: TGTGCCAGCAGCTTAACGGGGCTAGCGGGAGGAACTTCCTACAATGAGCAGTTCTTC. The variable domain in full, with the rest retrieved from reference TRBV7-3 and TRBJ2-1, is GAGVSQTPSNKVTEKGKYVELRCDPISGHTALYWYRQSLGQGPEFLIYFQGTGAADDSGLPNDRFFAVRPEGSVSTLKIQRTERGDSAVYLCASSLTGLAGGTSYNEQFFGPGTRLTVL.

The J gene is TRBJ1-1, the V gene TRBV7-2; 9 bases agree with TRBD1. CDR1 and CDR2 from the germline V gene are SGHTA and FQGNSA. The ends lost 4 bases at V and 5 bases at J; junction bases unmatched: 5. The CDR3 spans 14 residues. CDR3 nucleotide sequence: TGTGCCAGCAGCTCACAGGGGGCTGGGACTGAAGCTTTCTTT. Translating gives CASSSQGAGTEAFF.

This chain connects TRBV3-1 (or the pseudogene TRBV3-2) to TRBJ2-3; 8 bases are a match to TRBD2. With V trimmed by 1 base and J by 0 bases, 12 bases remained unmatched. This CDR3 is 19 amino acids long. Germline V gene lookup returns CDR1 LGHDT and CDR2 YNNKEL (reference sequence). CDR3 loop: CASSQVKAGGQPSTDTQYF. For the CDR3, the DNA is TGTGCCAGCAGCCAAGTCAAGGCGGGGGGCCAACCTAGCACAGATACGCAGTATTTT.

The rearrangement uses TRBV10-1 and TRBJ1-1; no clear D gene. The V end was cut by 6 bases, the J end by 5 bases, with 13 bases between. The CDR3 extends over 13 amino acids. Germline loops: CDR1 WNHNN, CDR2 SYGVQD (reference sequence). The CDR3 region has the DNA TGCGCCAGCAGCGAGCCCCCCCGGACTGAAGCTTTCTTT. Its protein is CASSEPPRTEAFF.

V usage is TRBV16 and J usage is TRBJ2-3; 15 nucleotides align to TRBD2. This CDR3 has 17 residues. Looked up from germline, CDR1 is KGHSY and CDR2 is FQNENV. J lost 6 bases, V lost 4 bases, and 8 bases had no gene match. The DNA for the CDR3 is TGTGCCAGCAGCCCTGGACTAGCGGGGGGGAACCGGGATACGCAGTATTTT. It is translated as CASSPGLAGGNRDTQYF.

The chain joins TRBV10-3 to TRBJ1-1, with 7 bases fitting TRBD1. This CDR3 spans 16 amino acids. Germline CDR1 is ENHRY and CDR2 is SYGVKD. V lost 6 bases to trimming and J lost 0 bases; unmatched junction nucleotides: 10. This CDR3 is CAIRIRDSSMNTEAFF. DNA of the CDR3: TGTGCCATCAGGATTCGGGACAGTTCGATGAACACTGAAGCTTTCTTT.

This clone was observed a single time. The chain is built from TRBV28 and TRBJ1-5; D is unresolved. The length of the CDR3 is 13 residues. Germline V gene sequence: CDR1 MDHEN, CDR2 SYDVKM. V dropped 5 bases and J dropped 0 bases, with 5 bases sitting between them. The CDR3 here is CASSQNSNQPQHF. As DNA, the CDR3 is TGTGCCAGCAGTCAGAATAGCAATCAGCCCCAGCATTTT.

The count of this clone is one. The rearrangement uses TRBV28 and TRBJ1-4; 12 bases are shared with TRBD1. Trimming cost V 5 bases and J 8 bases; bases outside gene matches: 6. Germline lookup yields CDR1 MDHEN and CDR2 SYDVKM. This CDR3 comprises 15 residues. The CDR3, as DNA: TGTGCCAGCAGTACCCCGGGACAGGGGGCGGAAAAACTGTTTTTT. It codes for CASSTPGQGAEKLFF. The full variable domain, with the rest looked up from reference TRBV28 and TRBJ1-4, is DVKVTQSSRYLVKRTGEKVFLECVQDMDHENMFWYRQDPGLGLRLIYFSYDVKMKEKGDIPEGYSVSREKKERFSLILESASTNQTSMYLCASSTPGQGAEKLFFGSGTQLSVL.

The chain has TRBV2 and TRBJ1-5; D is undetermined. CDR3 length: 13 amino acids. Germline CDR1 SNHLY, CDR2 FYNNEI. Trimming removed 4 bases at V and 4 bases at J, with 8 bases between. As DNA, the CDR3 is TGTGCCAGCAGTGTCGGAGCAAATCAGCCCCAGCATTTT. This encodes CASSVGANQPQHF.